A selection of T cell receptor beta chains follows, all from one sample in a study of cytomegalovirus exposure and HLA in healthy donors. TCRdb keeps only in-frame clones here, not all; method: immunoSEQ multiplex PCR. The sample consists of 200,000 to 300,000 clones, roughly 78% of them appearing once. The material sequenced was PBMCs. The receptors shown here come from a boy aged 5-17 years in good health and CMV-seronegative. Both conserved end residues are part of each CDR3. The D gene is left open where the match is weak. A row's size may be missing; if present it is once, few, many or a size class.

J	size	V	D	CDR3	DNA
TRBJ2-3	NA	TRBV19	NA	CASSIGEVPDTQYF	TGTGCCAGTAGTATTGGGGAGGTTCCAGATACGCAGTATTTT
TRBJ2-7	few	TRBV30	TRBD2	CAWSAGTSGQQYF	TGTGCCTGGTCAGCCGGGACTAGCGGGCAGCAGTACTTC
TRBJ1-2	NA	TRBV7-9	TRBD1	CASRLPGQFYGYTF	TGTGCCAGCAGATTACCGGGACAGTTCTATGGCTACACCTTC
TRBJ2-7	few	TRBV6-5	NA	CASSPHRTPPYEQYF	TGTGCCAGCAGTCCTCACCGGACACCTCCCTACGAGCAGTACTTC
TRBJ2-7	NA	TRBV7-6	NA	CASSFIWPGEQYF	TGTGCCAGCAGCTTTATATGGCCGGGTGAGCAGTACTTC
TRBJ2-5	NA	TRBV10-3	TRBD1	CAIRRGLGETQYF	TGTGCCATCAGGAGGGGGCTGGGAGAGACCCAGTACTTC
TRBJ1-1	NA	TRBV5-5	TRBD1	CASRTRGSTEAFF	TGTGCCAGCCGGACCAGGGGGAGCACTGAAGCTTTCTTT
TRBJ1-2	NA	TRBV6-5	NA	CASSYKGADGYTF	TGTGCCAGCAGTTACAAGGGAGCCGATGGCTACACCTTC
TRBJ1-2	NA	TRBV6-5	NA	CASSYISTRLEGYPF	TGTGCCAGCAGTTACATCTCGACAAGATTAGAAGGCTACCCCTTC
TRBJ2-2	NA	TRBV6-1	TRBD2	CASKGLAGHTGELFF	TGTGCCAGCAAGGGACTAGCGGGTCACACCGGGGAGCTGTTTTTT
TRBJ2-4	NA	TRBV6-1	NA	CASSEWHSEFEYF	TGTGCCAGCAGTGAATGGCATTCGGAGTTTGAGTACTTC
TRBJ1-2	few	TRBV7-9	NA	CSSSWPRNGYTF	TGTTCCAGCAGCTGGCCTAGGAATGGCTACACCTTC
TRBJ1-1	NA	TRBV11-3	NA	CASSSQQGRGTEAFF	TGTGCCAGCAGCTCCCAACAGGGCCGGGGCACTGAAGCTTTCTTT
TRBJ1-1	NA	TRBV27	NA	CASSQGGNTEAFF	TGTGCCAGCAGTCAAGGGGGGAACACTGAAGCTTTCTTT